This TCR beta chain was captured by sequencing in a study of T cells in Graves' hyperthyroidism and ophthalmopathy (dated by TCRdb to between 2017 and 2020). Regarding the study in general: Peripheral blood was collected at initial diagnosis, before any treatment. TCR V-J signatures able to tell the groups apart were searched for in a discovery cohort of around 95 patients, of whom over 40 had Graves' ophthalmopathy and about 60 had stable Graves' hyperthyroidism. After blood sampling, hyperthyroidism patients were treated with methimazole at a starting dose of 30 mg daily, and ophthalmopathy patients were treated with high-dose intravenous methylprednisolone. For training and testing, the 100 or so patients in the discovery cohort were randomly divided in a 7:3 ratio. In roughly six Graves' hyperthyroidism patients, the study also compared T-cell repertoires from thyroid tissue with T-cell repertoires from blood. Whether ophthalmopathy could be predicted prospectively was tested in an independent validation cohort made up of 18 to 20 hyperthyroidism patients plus 17 patients who later progressed to ophthalmopathy. According to the paper, TCR Vbeta CDR3 sequencing was carried out on some 140 peripheral blood samples, which came from under 50 ophthalmopathy, under 85 hyperthyroidism and approximately 17 progressor patients. Beyond this particular receptor, the publication reports: Sample size was not statistically predetermined, and investigators were not blinded to group allocation. In validation, progression to ophthalmopathy was predicted by the model with 70% to 71% sensitivity and 72% to 80% specificity, a median of approximately 6.5 months before onset. A model built on a 13 V-J signature distinguished ophthalmopathy from stable hyperthyroidism, reaching roughly 88% sensitivity and around 82% specificity in cross-validation and 80%/75% in testing. Most expanded thyroid clonotypes (frequency above 0.001) were also found in blood, which suggests that blood repertoires may mirror thyroid immune responses.

This clonotype was detected many times. Which antigen it targets is not known. One base away there is no much larger clone; base qualities are not given. The TCR beta CDR3 regions were amplified from RNA transcripts. The TCR CDR3 was subjected to a first round of RT-PCR using the HTBI primer set and the Qiagen OneStep RT-PCR kit. A second multiplex PCR round built the libraries, followed by size selection and purification. The libraries were sequenced on an Illumina HiSeq2000 using paired-end 100 bp reads. The published analysis was carried out like this. SOAPnuke was used to process the raw data, throwing out any read that contained adapters or uncalled bases, had a mean Phred below 15, or lacked an exact constant-primer or identifier match. High-quality paired reads were merged with COPE v1.2.5, and unique nucleotide sequences were defined as clonotypes. MiTCR v1.1 was used to align the clonotypes against IMGT TRBV, TRBD and TRBJ reference segments. Analysis was restricted to V-J combinations with a frequency above 0.0001, which covered roughly 99% of repertoires. The TCS score was defined as the ratio of F50 (clonal expansion) to E x V (chaos), calculated using BLOSUM62-based TCRdist between CDR3 peptides within each V-J. Welch's t-statistics and random forest reduced 500 to 650 V-J features to some 14, which were used in a naive Bayes classifier (R e1071). TCRdb ran its own pipeline on the public reads, namely fastp trimming at Q25 and MiXCR clone calling, and kept in-frame beta chains. Each entry is one CDR3 protein sequence, shown with its most common DNA and genes. These V and J calls are TCRdb output, not the study's own analysis. The sample contains about 700,000 distinct CDR3 sequences, approximately 15% of them found a single time. The top ten clonotypes cover 10% of the sample.

V is pared back by 5 bases and J by 7 bases, with 18 bases lying between the germline termini. For CDR1 and CDR2, the germline V gene lists MDHEN and SYDVKM. Reading from cysteine to phenylalanine, the CDR3 counts 15 amino acids. The CDR3 DNA has 45 bases and is translated from base 1. Stable Graves' hyperthyroidism was defined as no progression to ophthalmopathy during 18 months of follow-up. Hyperthyroidism patients were newly diagnosed, had a disease duration of under 2 months, and were aged 18 to 65 years. The study excluded patients with uncontrolled infections, other autoimmune diseases, pregnancy or lactation. Clinical symptoms, serum thyroxine and TRAb, thyroid ultrasound, and orbital computed tomography formed the basis for the diagnoses. PBMCs were isolated from roughly 10 ml of fresh peripheral blood by Ficoll-Paque density gradient centrifugation. Trizol reagent was used to extract total RNA, and RNA quality was then checked on an Agilent 2100 Bioanalyzer.

Recombination linked TRBV28 to TRBJ2-4; the D gene identity is not certain. Sequencing was done on a sample of blood. This receptor was identified in a woman in her late teens or twenties with Graves' hyperthyroidism. The CDR3 reads CASSPRYSRGNIQYF. The sequence in DNA is TGTGCCAGCAGTCCAAGGTACAGCCGTGGTAACATTCAGTACTTC.